This T cell receptor beta chain was captured in a study of T cells in Graves' hyperthyroidism and ophthalmopathy. Amplification of TCR beta CDR3 regions used RNA as the template. With the HTBI primer set, the TCR CDR3 went through a first round of RT-PCR. Via MiXCR, TCRdb re-called the multiplex PCR reads, giving one row per CDR3 protein. The data show 500,000 to 550,000 distinct CDR3 sequences, less than 25% seen once. This CDR3 is 13 amino acids long. Trimming took 5 bases from V and 5 from J; bases not matched to a gene: 4. The germline CDR1 and CDR2 sequences are DFQATT and SNEGSKA (reference sequence).

What was sequenced was blood. This TCR was recovered from a man aged 18-30 years with Graves' hyperthyroidism. V and J are TRBV20-1 and TRBJ2-7; 12 bases are shared with TRBD2. The CDR3 nucleotides read TGCAGTGCTGGACTAGCGGGACCCCACGAGCAGTACTTC. Protein: CSAGLAGPHEQYF.